This T cell receptor beta chain was captured by sequencing in a study of cytomegalovirus exposure and HLA in healthy donors. Primers for the PCR totalled 60 Vbeta and 13 Jbeta. The assay was immunoSEQ multiplex PCR, and TCRdb's table has in-frame clones only and misses some. The top ten clones hold roughly 0.98% of a sample with roughly 190,000 clones, around 87% of them seen once. There are 15 residues in the CDR3. J was trimmed by 0 bases and V by 4 bases; bases with no gene match: 4. Per the germline V gene, CDR1 is LNHDA and CDR2 is SQIVND (reference sequence). In this sample, this clone turned up once.

V usage is TRBV19 and J usage is TRBJ2-3, with 7 bases aligning to TRBD2. Sequencing was carried out using PBMCs. The TCR was taken from a boy aged 2 to 10 in good health and CMV-seronegative. CDR3 loop: CASSTLAASTDTQYF. The CDR3, as DNA: TGTGCCAGTAGTACGCTAGCGGCCAGCACAGATACGCAGTATTTT. Variable domain in full (rest from reference TRBV19 and TRBJ2-3): DGGITQSPKYLFRKEGQNVTLSCEQNLNHDAMYWYRQDPGQGLRLIYYSQIVNDFQKGDIAEGYSVSREKKESFPLTVTSAQKNPTAFYLCASSTLAASTDTQYFGPGTRLTVL.